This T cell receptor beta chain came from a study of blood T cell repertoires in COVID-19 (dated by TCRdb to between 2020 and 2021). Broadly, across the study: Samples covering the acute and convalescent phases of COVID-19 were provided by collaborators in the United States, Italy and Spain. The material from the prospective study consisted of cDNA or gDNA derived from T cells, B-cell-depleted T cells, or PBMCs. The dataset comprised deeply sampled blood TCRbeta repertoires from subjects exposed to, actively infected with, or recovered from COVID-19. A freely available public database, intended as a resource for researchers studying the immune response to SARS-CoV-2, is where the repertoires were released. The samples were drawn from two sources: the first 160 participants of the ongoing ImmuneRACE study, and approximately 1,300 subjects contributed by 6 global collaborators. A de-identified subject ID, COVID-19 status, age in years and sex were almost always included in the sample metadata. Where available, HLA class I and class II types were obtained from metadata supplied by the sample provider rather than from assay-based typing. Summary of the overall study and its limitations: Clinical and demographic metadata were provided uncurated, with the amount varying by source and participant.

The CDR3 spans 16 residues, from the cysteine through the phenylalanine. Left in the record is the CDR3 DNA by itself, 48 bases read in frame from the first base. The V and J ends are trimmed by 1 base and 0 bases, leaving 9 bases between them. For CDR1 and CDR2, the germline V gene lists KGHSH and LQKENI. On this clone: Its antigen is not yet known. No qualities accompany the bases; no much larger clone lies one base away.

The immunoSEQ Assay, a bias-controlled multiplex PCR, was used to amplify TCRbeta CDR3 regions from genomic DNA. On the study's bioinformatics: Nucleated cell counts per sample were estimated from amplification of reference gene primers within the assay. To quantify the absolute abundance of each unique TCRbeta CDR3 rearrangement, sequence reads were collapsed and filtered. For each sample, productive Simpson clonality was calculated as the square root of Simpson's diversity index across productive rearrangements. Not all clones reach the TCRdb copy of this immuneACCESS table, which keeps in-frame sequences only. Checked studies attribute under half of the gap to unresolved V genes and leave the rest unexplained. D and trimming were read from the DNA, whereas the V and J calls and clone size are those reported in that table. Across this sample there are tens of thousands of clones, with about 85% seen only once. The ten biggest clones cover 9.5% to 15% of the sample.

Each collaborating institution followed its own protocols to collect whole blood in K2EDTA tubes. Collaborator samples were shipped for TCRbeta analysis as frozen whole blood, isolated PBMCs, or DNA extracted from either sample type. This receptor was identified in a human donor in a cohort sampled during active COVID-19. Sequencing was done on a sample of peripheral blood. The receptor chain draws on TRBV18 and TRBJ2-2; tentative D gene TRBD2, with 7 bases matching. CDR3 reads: CASSPRGGANTGELFF. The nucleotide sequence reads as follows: TGTGCCAGCTCACCACGAGGGGGGGCGAACACCGGGGAGCTGTTTTTT. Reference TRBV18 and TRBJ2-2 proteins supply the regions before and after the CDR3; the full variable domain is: NAGVMQNPRHLVRRRGQEARLRCSPMKGHSHVYWYRQLPEEGLKFMVYLQKENIIDESGMPKERFSAEFPKEGPSILRIQQVVRGDSAAYFCASSPRGGANTGELFFGEGSRLTVL.